The clone carrying this T cell receptor beta chain was seen at least ten times. No antigen is known for it. The ends were cut back, 3 bases at V and 1 base at J, with 17 bases in the middle. Per the germline V gene, CDR1 is DFQATT and CDR2 is SNEGSKA (reference sequence). The CDR3 sequence is 16 residues long. These data originate in a study of post-analysis software for immune sequencing data. The wider study: Relapsing-remitting, secondary progressive and progressive-relapsing forms made up the multiple sclerosis disease courses. Notes on the study in general: TRBV5-6, TRBV5-1 and TRBV20-1 belonged to a set of about five TRBV segments that were more frequent in patients than controls. The study found significantly lower normalized Chao1 diversity in multiple sclerosis patients than in controls. F-measure co-clustering was strong for batch-matched samples.

The library was made from cDNA and included unique molecular identifiers. Some 500,000 cDNA molecules were recovered from an input of roughly 0.95 to 10 million T cells. TCRdb processed the PCR reads anew with MiXCR; each CDR3 protein has one entry. The table has over 250,000 distinct CDR3 sequences, 35% to 40% seen once; the top ten hold approximately 4.6%. Sample: blood. The clonotype originates from a girl aged 5-17 years with multiple sclerosis. The chain has TRBV20-1 and TRBJ2-3; D may be TRBD1 (6 bases). The CDR3, as DNA: TGCAGTGCTAGGGGGGCTTCCGATTATGGCACAGATACGCAGTATTTT. Its protein product is CSARGASDYGTDTQYF.